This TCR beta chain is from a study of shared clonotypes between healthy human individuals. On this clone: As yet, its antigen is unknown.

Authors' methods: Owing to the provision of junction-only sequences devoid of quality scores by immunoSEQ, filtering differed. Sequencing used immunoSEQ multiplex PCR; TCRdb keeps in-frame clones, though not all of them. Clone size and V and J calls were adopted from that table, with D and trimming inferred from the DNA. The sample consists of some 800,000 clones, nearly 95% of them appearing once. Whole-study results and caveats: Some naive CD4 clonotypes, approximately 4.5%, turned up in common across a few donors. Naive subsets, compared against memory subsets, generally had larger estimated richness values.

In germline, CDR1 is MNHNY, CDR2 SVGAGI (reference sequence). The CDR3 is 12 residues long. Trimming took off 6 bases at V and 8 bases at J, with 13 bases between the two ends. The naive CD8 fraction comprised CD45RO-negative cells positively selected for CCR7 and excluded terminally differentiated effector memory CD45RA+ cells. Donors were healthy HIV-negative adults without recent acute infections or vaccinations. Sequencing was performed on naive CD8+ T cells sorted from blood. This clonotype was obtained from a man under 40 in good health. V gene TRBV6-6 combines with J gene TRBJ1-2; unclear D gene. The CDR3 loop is CASRDFDGGYTF. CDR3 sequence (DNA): TGTGCCAGCAGAGACTTCGATGGCGGCTACACCTTC.